This paragraph reports one TCR beta chain. This clone was detected once. The target of this receptor is not known. Within one base of it there is no much larger clone, and no base qualities were kept. The donors belonged to the validation cohort of about 130 subjects, which was separate from the 666-subject first cohort. According to the germline V gene, CDR1 reads SGHTS and CDR2 reads YDEGEE. Including cysteine and phenylalanine, the CDR3 has 15 amino acids. Only the CDR3 region is kept as DNA, spanning 45 bases read in frame from base 1. Relative to germline, V is 2 bases shorter and J is 7 bases shorter, with 16 bases between their ends. The data belong to a study of cytomegalovirus exposure and HLA in healthy donors (dated by TCRdb to the late 2010s). Background for the entire study: According to a later analysis, the 120 or so validation repertoires were produced on the same platform as the approximately 620 repertoires of the first cohort. To predict cytomegalovirus infection status, the study combined high-throughput TCR immunosequencing, statistical association of individual TCRs with disease status, and machine learning. The study aimed to test whether signatures of past pathogen exposure could be identified by cataloging public T cell receptors. A separate validation cohort of about 110 different subjects was used in addition to the 666-subject first cohort. Points the paper makes about the study in general: The classifier was reported to diagnose cytomegalovirus status with high specificity and sensitivity in both the original and validation cohorts. A total of 150 to 200 TCR beta chains were listed by the study as associated with cytomegalovirus. A later analysis found that TCRs clustered in the first cohort also tended to co-occur in the 120 validation repertoires, with more than 90% of cluster scores above 0. A few of the identified cytomegalovirus-associated TCR beta chains were confirmed in vitro to be specific for cytomegalovirus antigens. The authors suggested that the approach could potentially be generalized to other disease states and immunological phenotypes. The validation cohort had no HLA typing available for a later analysis, so co-occurrence within that cohort was assessed over all 130 or so repertoires. While some public TCRs were present in many individuals, most TCR sequences turned up only very rarely across donors.

Library preparation used the immunoSEQ multiplex PCR assay. As for how the authors treated the data: A statistical classification framework was built for diagnosing cytomegalovirus status from the catalog of TCR beta chain sequences. Sourced from immuneACCESS, this table was stored by TCRdb with only in-frame sequences that have V and J called. A share of the clones is absent; for the studies checked, an unresolved V gene accounts for under half, and the remainder has no known explanation. V and J calls and clone size are those listed in that table; D and trimming were worked out from the DNA. In all, the sample holds 150,000 to 200,000 clones, and approximately 89% of those were seen once. Of the sample, 4% to 4.5% falls within the top ten clones.

The rearrangement combines TRBV5-8 with TRBJ1-5; 6 matching bases give a weak D call of TRBD1. Material for sequencing was PBMCs. The receptor comes from a man aged 18 to 30 in good health and CMV-seropositive. The nucleotide sequence reads as follows: TGTGCCAGCAGCTTCCAGGGGCTCCCAGGGCAGCCCCAGCATTTT. It translates to CASSFQGLPGQPQHF.